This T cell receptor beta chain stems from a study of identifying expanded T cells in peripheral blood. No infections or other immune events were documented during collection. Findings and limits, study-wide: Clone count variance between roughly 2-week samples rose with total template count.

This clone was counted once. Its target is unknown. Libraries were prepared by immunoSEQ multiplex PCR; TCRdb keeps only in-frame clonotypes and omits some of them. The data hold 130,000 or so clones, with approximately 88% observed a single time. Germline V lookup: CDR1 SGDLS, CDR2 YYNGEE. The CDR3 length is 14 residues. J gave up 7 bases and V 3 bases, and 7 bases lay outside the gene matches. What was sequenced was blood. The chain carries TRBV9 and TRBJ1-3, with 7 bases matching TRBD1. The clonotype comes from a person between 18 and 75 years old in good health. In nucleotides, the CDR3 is TGTGCCAGCAGCGACCATACAGGGGAGAACACCATATATTTT. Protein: CASSDHTGENTIYF.